This T cell receptor beta chain appears in the sequencing data of a study of regulatory T cells in long-lasting Graves disease. The germline CDR1 and CDR2 sequences are SQVTM and ANQGSEA. This CDR3 has 13 residues. V dropped 4 bases and J dropped 3 bases, with 13 bases sitting between them. Relying on iRepertoire HTBI primers and Arm-PCR of CDR3 regions, the team built TCR beta libraries. Using its own MiXCR run on the multiplex PCR reads, TCRdb lists one record per CDR3 protein. The sample has 430,000 or so distinct CDR3 sequences, roughly 23% seen once; the top ten hold around 15%. Time point: persistent/refractory GD, antithyroid drugs over 5 years with positive TRAb. PBMC-derived RNA was used for the TCR library. This clonotype showed up many times.

Sequencing was performed on peripheral blood mononuclear cells (PBMCs), taken when the disease was refractory, from a patient treated with antithyroid drugs. The TCR sequence derives from a female donor with Graves disease. The chain uses TRBV29-1 and TRBJ2-7; D is perhaps TRBD1 (6 bases). CDR3 nucleotides: TGCAGCGTTGGAAGGTCACAGGGCTACGAGCAGTACTTC. It encodes CSVGRSQGYEQYF.